The subject of this entry is one T cell receptor beta chain. Authors' analysis steps: Reference gene primer amplification gave estimated nucleated cell counts. The method was immunoSEQ multiplex PCR; TCRdb's version includes in-frame clones alone and lacks a portion of them. Clone size and the V and J calls come from that table; the DNA yielded D and trimming. The table lists under 250,000 clones, approximately 86% of them singletons, with about 1.7% in the top ten. V was clipped by 2 bases and J by 5 bases; unmatched bases: 8. The CDR3 runs to 16 residues. The germline V gene encodes CDR1 SGHTA and CDR2 FQGTGA. The data were obtained in a study of blood T cell repertoires in COVID-19. The wider study: Sites across the United States, Italy and Spain contributed samples from acute and convalescent COVID-19. From T cells, B-cell-depleted T cells, or PBMCs came the material, which was cDNA or gDNA.

The rearrangement links TRBV7-3 to TRBJ2-2; 7 bases are shared with TRBD1. This sequence originates from a woman aged 55 to 70 who had recovered from COVID-19. What was sequenced was peripheral blood. The CDR3 bases are TGTGCCAGCAGCTTAGAGGGGGACAGTAGGACCGGGGAGCTGTTTTTT. Protein: CASSLEGDSRTGELFF.